The sequence of this TCR beta chain was determined in a study of T cells in Graves' hyperthyroidism and ophthalmopathy. Amplification yielded TCR beta CDR3 regions, with RNA transcripts as the source. The HTBI primer set drove a first-round RT-PCR of the TCR CDR3. TCRdb redid the calling of the multiplex PCR reads with MiXCR, one entry per CDR3 protein. The sample has roughly 840,000 distinct CDR3 sequences, about 38% seen once. The material sequenced was blood. This receptor was identified in a young man with Graves' hyperthyroidism.

The CDR3 sequence: CSAWAPNTEKLFF. Here the CDR3 DNA reads TGCAGCGCTTGGGCCCCAAACACTGAAAAACTGTTTTTT. The chain joins TRBV29-1 to TRBJ1-4; the D is unclear. The germline V and J ends were trimmed by 7 bases and 7 bases, with 16 bases remaining between them. CDR1 and CDR2 from the germline V gene are SQVTM and ANQGSEA. The length of the CDR3 is 13 residues.